The 14 T cell receptor beta chains reported below all come from one sample, sequenced in a study of breast tumors, draining lymph nodes, adjacent tissues. The lymph nodes were axillary draining lymph nodes from breast cancer patients. In TCRdb, the multiplex PCR reads were re-called with MiXCR into one record per CDR3 protein. The sample has around 140,000 distinct CDR3 sequences; around 20% are singletons. The sequencing sample was made of axillary lymph node tissue. The receptors here all came from a female donor with breast cancer. Some clones in this sample may be carry-over from other donors' samples.

A word on this clonotype: A much larger clone differs by one base, so this may be a read error. This chain uses TRBV5-1 with TRBJ2-5; D gene uncertain. The CDR3 has 13 residues. Germline values: CDR1 SGHRS, CDR2 YFSETQ. The CDR3 here is CASGLVGQETQYF. The CDR3 bases are TGCGCCAGCGGCTTGGTGGGCCAAGAGACCCAGTACTTC. Combining the CDR3 with reference TRBV5-1 and TRBJ2-5 gives the whole variable domain KAGVTQTPRYLIKTRGQQVTLSCSPISGHRSVSWYQQTPGQGLQFLFEYFSETQRNKGNFPGRFSGRQFSNSRSEMNVSTLELGDSALYLCASGLVGQETQYFGPGTRLLVL.

In this sample, this clonotype turned up a few times. Just one base apart from a much larger clone, this may be a read error. CDR3 nucleotide sequence: TGCGGTGCGGCTAGCGGGGTCTACGAGCAGTACTTC. As protein: CGAASGVYEQYF. The chain couples TRBV20-1 to TRBJ2-7, with 9 bases lining up with TRBD2. CDR3 length: 12 residues. Germline CDR1 DFQATT, CDR2 SNEGSKA (reference sequence).

As regards this clonotype: Being one base from a much bigger clone, this may be a read error. This rearrangement joins TRBV20-1 to TRBJ1-3; D remains ambiguous. The CDR3 consists of 12 residues. The V gene's germline CDR1 is DFQATT and CDR2 SNEGSKA (reference sequence). The CDR3: CSAYIAGSTIYF. In DNA, the CDR3 is TGCAGTGCTTATATAGCTGGAAGCACCATATATTTT.

This clonotype has a count of ten or more. The gene calls are TRBV19 and TRBJ2-7, with D perhaps TRBD1 (6 bases). Germline V lookup: CDR1 LNHDA, CDR2 SQIVND (reference sequence). The CDR3 consists of 14 residues. V lost 5 bases and J 2 bases, leaving 13 bases between the germline ends. CDR3 sequence: CASSQQGRTYEQYF. As DNA, the CDR3 is TGTGCCAGTAGTCAACAGGGCAGGACCTACGAGCAGTACTTC.

Ten or more counts support this clonotype. The chain uses TRBV7-9 and TRBJ2-2, with TRBD2 as a possible D gene (6 bases). The CDR3 runs to 15 residues. Germline loops: CDR1 SEHNR, CDR2 FQNEAQ (reference sequence). Deletions cut 3 bases from V and 4 bases from J, with 12 bases between. The DNA for the CDR3 is TGTGCCAGCAGCTTGGAGGGAGGAAGCACCGGGGAGCTGTTTTTT. As protein: CASSLEGGSTGELFF.

This clonotype was observed many times. The rearrangement links TRBV20-1 to TRBJ2-1; D is unresolved. The CDR3 spans 13 residues. V lost 0 bases and J lost 10, with 13 bases in between. Germline CDR1 is DFQATT and CDR2 is SNEGSKA (reference sequence). DNA for the CDR3: TGCAGTGCTAGAGATAGGCGGACCCCCGAGCAGTTCTTC. The encoded protein is CSARDRRTPEQFF.

This clonotype is a singleton in its sample. This chain connects TRBV6-5 to TRBJ1-2; D is possibly TRBD1 (5 bases). Germline-derived CDR1 and CDR2 are MNHEY and SVGAGI. Trimming removed 6 bases at V and 8 bases at J, with 16 bases between. The CDR3 spans 13 residues. The CDR3 region is CASRRDGGSGYTF. The CDR3 nucleotides read TGTGCCAGCAGACGGGACGGAGGCTCGGGCTACACCTTC.

This clonotype was counted ten times or more. This sequence joins TRBV4-3 and TRBJ2-1, with TRBD2 identical over 9 bases. The CDR3 contains 16 residues. CDR1 and CDR2 (germline): LGHNA, YSLEER. Trimming at V came to 0 bases and at J to 4 bases, leaving 4 bases not matched to a gene. In DNA form, the CDR3 reads TGCGCCAGCAGCCAAGAGGTTCTAGCGGGATACAATGAGCAGTTCTTC. Translation: CASSQEVLAGYNEQFF.

The rearrangement joins TRBV27 to TRBJ1-2, with a tentative D call TRBD1 (5 bases). Deletions cut 8 bases from V and 4 bases from J, with 14 bases between. Germline loops: CDR1 MNHEY, CDR2 SMNVEV (reference sequence). The CDR3 has 13 amino acids. This CDR3 reads CASAPRGGYGYTF. DNA for the CDR3: TGTGCCAGCGCCCCAAGGGGTGGCTATGGCTACACCTTC.

This clonotype appeared many times. The rearrangement links TRBV3-1 to TRBJ2-7; D possibly corresponds to TRBD2 (5 bases). Germline V gives CDR1 LGHDT, CDR2 YNNKEL (reference sequence). The length of the CDR3 is 12 residues. V was shortened by 1 base and J by 7 bases, with 8 bases between the two germline ends. The CDR3 DNA sequence: TGTGCCAGCAGCCAAGCCCGGAGGGAGCAGTACTTC. Amino acids: CASSQARREQYF.

Notes on this clonotype: Given a much more abundant clone one base away, this may be a read error. The rearrangement links TRBV11-1 to TRBJ2-1; 8 nucleotides match TRBD2. Germline lookup yields CDR1 SGHAT and CDR2 FQDESV (reference sequence). The CDR3 length is 16 residues. The CDR3 DNA reads as TGTGCCAGCAGCCCTAACCAGCGGGAGCTACCCAATGAGCAGCTCTTC. It is translated as CASSPNQRELPNEQLF. Full variable domain (rest looked up from reference TRBV11-1 and TRBJ2-1): EAEVAQSPRYKITEKSQAVAFWCDPISGHATLYWYRQILGQGPELLVQFQDESVVDDSQLPKDRFSAERLKGVDSTLKIQPAELGDSAMYLCASSPNQRELPNEQLFGPGTRLTVL.

This clonotype was seen repeatedly, ten times or more. The CDR3 DNA sequence: TGTGCCAGCAGTGGTCTGGGAGCTGGAAACACCATATATTTT. It encodes CASSGLGAGNTIYF. J is TRBJ1-3 and V is TRBV25-1; no definite D call. In germline, CDR1 is MGHDK, CDR2 SYGVNS. V lost 4 bases to trimming and J lost 2 bases, with 9 bases between them. The CDR3 extends over 14 amino acids.

V gene TRBV19 combines with J gene TRBJ1-4; the D gene is possibly TRBD1 (5 bases). Germline V lookup: CDR1 LNHDA, CDR2 SQIVND (reference sequence). CDR3 length equals 16 residues. Between the trimmed V and J ends, which lost 2 bases and 7 bases, there was a span of 17 bases. DNA of the CDR3: TGTGCCAGTAGTATACCCGGGCAGGGCCGGGGTGAAAAACTGTTTTTT. This gives the protein CASSIPGQGRGEKLFF.

In the case of this clonotype: A much larger clone differs from this one at a single base, so this may be a read error. This is likely a read error, given that the CDR3 carries no conserved phenylalanine or tryptophan at its end. V usage is TRBV14 and J usage is TRBJ2-3; 7 bases are shared with TRBD1. The CDR3 is made up of 19 amino acids. Germline values: CDR1 SGHDN, CDR2 FVKESK. After removal of 0 bases from V and 3 bases from J, the junction contained 15 bases not matched to a gene. The CDR3 DNA sequence: TGTGCCAGCAGCCAAGATAAGAGACAGGGATTATACTCGACAGATACGCAGTATCTT. It codes for CASSQDKRQGLYSTDTQYL.